This is a list of T cell receptor beta chains from one sample in a study of cytomegalovirus exposure and HLA in healthy donors. The protocol was immunoSEQ multiplex PCR, while the TCRdb copy is restricted to in-frame clones and leaves out a portion. The sample carries about 210,000 clones, 75% to 90% recorded once. The specimen sequenced was PBMCs. These receptors originate from a woman aged 25 to 45 in good health and CMV-seronegative. CDR3s include the opening cysteine and the closing phenylalanine or tryptophan. Fields, in order: D gene, J gene, clone size, V gene, CDR3 DNA, CDR3 protein. A D gene is named only where the DNA matches it firmly. Rows give clone size only sometimes, using once, few, many, or a class for an expanded clone.

>-|TRBJ2-5|-|TRBV5-6
TGTGCCAGCAGCTTTTCAGGACAGATCCAAGAGACCCAGTACTTC
CASSFSGQIQETQYF
>-|TRBJ1-1|-|TRBV6-6
TGTGCCAGCAGTTACTTGAGTGACACTGAAGCTTTCTTT
CASSYLSDTEAFF
>TRBD2|TRBJ2-3|-|TRBV13
TGTGCCAGCAGCCTTAGCGGGGGGGCGAGAGATACGCAGTATTTT
CASSLSGGARDTQYF
>TRBD1|TRBJ2-7|-|TRBV7-8
TGTGCCAGCAGCTCTGGGACAGGGGGCTACGAGCAGTACTTC
CASSSGTGGYEQYF
>-|TRBJ2-1|-|TRBV28
TGTGCCAGCAGTTTATCTCCAGAATACAATGAGCAGTTCTTC
CASSLSPEYNEQFF
>TRBD1|TRBJ2-7|-|TRBV6-5
TGTGCCAGCAGTCCCCGGGACAGGGTGAACGAGCAGTACTTC
CASSPRDRVNEQYF
>-|TRBJ1-5|-|TRBV27
TGTGCCAGCAGTTCGACAGGTTACAATCAGCCCCAGCATTTT
CASSSTGYNQPQHF
>TRBD2|TRBJ2-3|-|TRBV6-6
TGTGCCAGCAGTTACCGTTCGGCGGGAGAGTCAGATACGCAGTATTTT
CASSYRSAGESDTQYF
>TRBD1|TRBJ2-2|-|TRBV13
TGTGCCAGCAGCACCCGGACAGGGCTGAACACCGGGGAGCTGTTTTTT
CASSTRTGLNTGELFF
>-|TRBJ2-3|-|TRBV5-1
TGCGCCAGCAGCTTGGCTGGGGGGTCCACAGATACGCAGTATTTT
CASSLAGGSTDTQYF
>TRBD1|TRBJ1-2|-|TRBV19
TGTGCCAGTAGTATGAGTCCCGGGACAGTTAACTATGGCTACACCTTC
CASSMSPGTVNYGYTF
>-|TRBJ1-2|-|TRBV14
TGTGCCAGCAGCCCGAAGGCGGGGCGCAAGTATGGCTACACCTTC
CASSPKAGRKYGYTF
>-|TRBJ2-1|-|TRBV28
TGTGCCAGCAGTTTATTAAGGGGGTCCTACAATGAGCAGTTCTTC
CASSLLRGSYNEQFF
>TRBD1|TRBJ2-2|few|TRBV11-2
TGTGCCAGCAGCTCCTCTAGGCGGACAGGGGGCACCGGGGAGCTGTTTTTT
CASSSSRRTGGTGELFF
>TRBD2|TRBJ2-7|-|TRBV9
TGTGCCAGCAGCGTCCTTAGCGGGGGTGAATTATACGAGCAGTACTTC
CASSVLSGGELYEQYF
>-|TRBJ2-1|few|TRBV27
TGTGCCAGCAGCACCGGGACTTTTGAGCAGTTCTTC
CASSTGTFEQFF
>-|TRBJ1-2|-|TRBV5-1
TGCGCCAGCAGCTTGATCGGGGGGGCCCTAGACTATGGCTACACCTTC
CASSLIGGALDYGYTF
>-|TRBJ2-2|-|TRBV5-1
TGCGCCAGCAGCTCTCTAGCTACGAACACCGGGGAGCTGTTTTTT
CASSSLATNTGELFF
>TRBD2|TRBJ2-5|-|TRBV5-1
TGCGCCAGCAGCTCAAGACTAGCGGGACTAGAGACCCAGTACTTC
CASSSRLAGLETQYF
>TRBD1|TRBJ2-1|-|TRBV6-5
TGTGCCAGCAGTTACTCGTTGGGACAGGGGAGGACTGAGCAGTTCTTC
CASSYSLGQGRTEQFF
>-|TRBJ2-1|few|TRBV5-1
TGCGCCAGCAGCTTGGTTTTGAGCTCCTACAATGAGCAGTTCTTC
CASSLVLSSYNEQFF
>-|TRBJ1-2|-|TRBV29-1
TGCAGCGTTGCAGGGATTTCTGACTATGGCTACACCTTC
CSVAGISDYGYTF
>-|TRBJ2-7|-|TRBV11-2
TGTGCCAGCAGCCTACCACGAGCGTTGACCTACGAGCAGTACTTC
CASSLPRALTYEQYF
>-|TRBJ2-1|-|TRBV5-6
TGTGCCAGCAGCTTGAGCTATGAGCAGTTCTTC
CASSLSYEQFF
>TRBD2|TRBJ2-1|once|TRBV5-1
TGCGCCAGCAGCTTGGCAGCGGGGTCCTACAATGAGCAGTTCTTC
CASSLAAGSYNEQFF
>-|TRBJ2-3|once|TRBV30
TGTGCCTCCGCCCGGACAGATTCCACAGATACGCAGTATTTT
CASARTDSTDTQYF
>-|TRBJ1-1|-|TRBV5-1
TGCGCCAGCAGCTTGGCCCGAGGGCCCATGAACACTGAAGCTTTCTTT
CASSLARGPMNTEAFF
>-|TRBJ2-7|-|TRBV6-6
TGTGCCAGCAGTTCTCGGACAGATTCCTACGAGCAGTACTTC
CASSSRTDSYEQYF
>-|TRBJ1-2|-|TRBV7-9
TGTGCCAGCACCCTCGACGGAGCCTATGGCTACACCTTC
CASTLDGAYGYTF
>-|TRBJ2-5|-|TRBV29-1
TGCAGCGTTGACCTAGGACAGTTTCGAGAGACCCAGTACTTC
CSVDLGQFRETQYF
>-|TRBJ1-2|-|TRBV27
TGTGCCAGCAGCCCACAGGGTCACTATGGCTACACCTTC
CASSPQGHYGYTF
>-|TRBJ1-2|-|TRBV15
TGTGCCACCAGCAGCGGGGGGATGGTAGGTGGCTACACCTTC
CATSSGGMVGGYTF
>-|TRBJ2-7|-|TRBV28
TGTGCCAGCAGTCTCGGCGGGGCTCGGGGCTACGAGCAGTACTTC
CASSLGGARGYEQYF
>TRBD1|TRBJ2-3|-|TRBV13
TGTGCCAGCAGCCACACAGGGGACGACACAGATACGCAGTATTTT
CASSHTGDDTDTQYF
>TRBD2|TRBJ2-7|few|TRBV2
TGTGCCAGCAAAAGACTAGCGGGAGGGAACGAGCAGTACTTC
CASKRLAGGNEQYF
>TRBD2|TRBJ2-2|-|TRBV7-3
TGTGCCAGCAGCGCCGACGGGGGGGCGGTAACCGGGGAGCTGTTTTTT
CASSADGGAVTGELFF
>-|TRBJ2-3|-|TRBV5-1
TGCGCCAGCAGCTTGGGAGGTGCTAGCACAGATACGCAGTATTTT
CASSLGGASTDTQYF
>TRBD1|TRBJ1-1|-|TRBV5-6
TGTGCCAGCAGCCCTACGACAGGGGTGGTTTTCTTT
CASSPTTGVVFF
>TRBD1|TRBJ1-1|-|TRBV18
TGTGCCAGCTCACCTGCAGGGGGCATTGGCACTGAAGCTTTCTTT
CASSPAGGIGTEAFF
>-|TRBJ2-7|-|TRBV9
TGTGCCAGCAGCCCCCAGGCCGGCGGGCTTGAGCAGTACTTC
CASSPQAGGLEQYF
>TRBD1|TRBJ1-2|-|TRBV5-1
TGCGCCAGCAGCTTGGACGGCAGGGGGCTTGCTGGCTACACCTTC
CASSLDGRGLAGYTF
>TRBD1|TRBJ1-2|-|TRBV29-1
TGCAGCGTAGAGACAGGGAGGAATGGCTACACCTTC
CSVETGRNGYTF
>-|TRBJ2-5|-|TRBV29-1
TGCAGCGTTGAAACGGGGGTAGAGACCCAGTACTTC
CSVETGVETQYF
>-|TRBJ2-7|-|TRBV7-9
TGTGCCAGCAGCTTAACAGGGTTATGGCTCGAGCAGTACTTC
CASSLTGLWLEQYF
>-|TRBJ2-1|-|TRBV5-1
TGCGCCAGCAGCTTGGCCCCCGATAGCGAGCAGTTCTTC
CASSLAPDSEQFF
>-|TRBJ2-1|few|TRBV14
TGTGCCAGCAGCCGCACCCTAGGGACAACGGAGCAGTTCTTC
CASSRTLGTTEQFF
>TRBD2|TRBJ2-1|-|TRBV5-1
TGCGCCAGCAGCTTAACTAGCGGGGGGGCGGAGGAGCAGTTCTTC
CASSLTSGGAEEQFF
>-|TRBJ2-5|-|TRBV5-1
TGCGCCAGCAGCTACGACTGGGAGGAGACCCAGTACTTC
CASSYDWEETQYF
>-|TRBJ1-4|-|TRBV5-4
TGTGCCAGCAGCTTGACATCAACTAATGAAAAACTGTTTTTT
CASSLTSTNEKLFF
>-|TRBJ2-2|-|TRBV27
TGTGCCAGCAGGACTTACACCGGGGAGCTGTTTTTT
CASRTYTGELFF
>-|TRBJ2-1|-|TRBV25-1
TGTGCCAGCAGTGGTCAGAATAATGAGCAGTTCTTC
CASSGQNNEQFF
>-|TRBJ1-5|-|TRBV18
TGTGCCAGCTCACCAACAGGGAGCCCCCAGCATTTT
CASSPTGSPQHF
>TRBD2|TRBJ2-7|-|TRBV28
TGTGCCAGCAGTGGGACTAGCGGTACCTACGAGCAGTACTTC
CASSGTSGTYEQYF
>TRBD1|TRBJ2-2|-|TRBV18
TGTGCCAGCTCACCGCCCGGGACAGGGTTCCCGAACACCGGGGAGCTGTTTTTT
CASSPPGTGFPNTGELFF